Below are 27 T cell receptor beta chains sequenced from a single sample in a study of T cells in Graves' hyperthyroidism and ophthalmopathy. It was RNA transcripts that yielded the amplified TCR beta CDR3 regions. Primed by the HTBI set, a first-round RT-PCR was run on the TCR CDR3. TCRdb passed the multiplex PCR reads through MiXCR, listing each CDR3 protein once. Found here are approximately 370,000 distinct CDR3 sequences, about 16% of them singletons; the top ten hold approximately 30%. Material for sequencing was blood. The source is a woman in her thirties with Graves' hyperthyroidism.

This clonotype was counted ten times or more. This chain uses TRBV12-3 or TRBV12-4 with TRBJ2-7; TRBD2 agrees at 13 bases. The CDR3 runs 15 residues. J gave up 2 bases and V 7 bases, and 5 bases lay outside the gene matches. CDR3 sequence: CASTTTSGGTYEQYF. The CDR3 DNA is TGTGCCAGCACCACGACTAGCGGGGGGACCTACGAGCAGTACTTC.

V and J are TRBV28 and TRBJ2-7; TRBD2 matches at 8 bases. Germline lookup yields CDR1 MDHEN and CDR2 SYDVKM. Unmatched junction bases numbered 16, after V lost 2 bases and J lost 7 bases. The CDR3 is 17 residues long. The CDR3 spells CASSLIHRLAGLREQYF. CDR3 nucleotide sequence: TGTGCCAGCAGTTTAATCCATCGGCTAGCGGGTTTGCGGGAGCAGTACTTC.

V is TRBV4-2 and J is TRBJ2-2; D gene ambiguous. This CDR3 has 13 amino acids. V gave up 0 bases and J gave up 7 bases, with 6 bases separating them. Per germline, CDR1 LGHNA and CDR2 YNFKEQ. CDR3 coding DNA: TGTGCCAGCAGCCAAGATAAGGACGGGGAGCTGTTTTTT. The encoded protein is CASSQDKDGELFF.

This clonotype was seen many times. One end of the junction does not line up with germline, which may come from a read error. The chain uses TRBV2 and TRBJ2-3; 11 bases are a match to TRBD2. The CDR3 has 15 amino acids. Germline lookup yields CDR1 SNHLY and CDR2 FYNNEI. The CDR3 DNA follows: TGTGCCAGCAGCGAAGGGACTAGCGGTAGAGATACGCAGTATTTT. Amino acids: CASSEGTSGRDTQYF.

In this sample, this clonotype turned up a few times. This chain uses TRBV27 with TRBJ2-5; 8 bases line up with TRBD2. CDR1 and CDR2 from the germline V gene are MNHEY and SMNVEV (reference sequence). The length of the CDR3 is 15 residues. V lost 6 bases to trimming and J lost 6 bases; unmatched junction nucleotides: 12. DNA for the CDR3: TGTGCCAGCAGCCGAGGAGCGGGAGAGGGGAAGACCCAGTACTTC. Translated, it gives CASSRGAGEGKTQYF.

V gene TRBV12-3 or TRBV12-4 combines with J gene TRBJ1-3, with TRBD1 as a possible D gene (5 bases). Deletions cut 3 bases from V and 1 base from J, with 16 bases between. CDR3 length: 17 amino acids. The CDR3 here is CASSFVSGRGSGNTIYF. The CDR3 bases are TGTGCCAGCAGTTTCGTTTCGGGGCGAGGGTCTGGAAACACCATATATTTT.

This clonotype has at least ten counts. The rearrangement uses TRBV28 and TRBJ2-3, with D unclear. The V gene lost 5 bases and the J gene lost 4 bases, with 19 bases spanning the gap. The CDR3 contains 16 residues. CDR1 is MDHEN and CDR2 is SYDVKM in the germline V gene. The CDR3 region is CASSPPPGLGPDTQYF. CDR3 sequence (DNA): TGTGCCAGCAGTCCACCTCCCGGGCTGGGCCCAGATACGCAGTATTTT.

This clonotype was seen a handful of times. V is TRBV4-1 and J is TRBJ1-1; D may be TRBD1 (6 bases). V lost 0 bases and J lost 5, with 13 bases in between. Per the germline V gene, CDR1 is MGHRA and CDR2 is YSYEKL. The length of the CDR3 is 15 residues. Here the CDR3 DNA reads TGCGCCAGCAGCCAAGACGCCACAAGGGGGACTGAAGCTTTCTTT. Translated: CASSQDATRGTEAFF.

The CDR3 spells CSVGGDGYTF. The DNA of the CDR3 is TGCAGCGTGGGTGGTGATGGCTACACCTTC. The J gene is TRBJ1-2, the V gene TRBV29-1; D is undetermined. Germline assignment: CDR1 SQVTM and CDR2 ANQGSEA. This CDR3 is built from 10 residues. V was clipped by 6 bases and J by 6 bases, with 8 bases between them.

The sample holds a few counts of this clonotype. The rearrangement joins TRBV28 to TRBJ2-2; D unclear. This CDR3 has 15 amino acids. Germline CDR1 MDHEN, CDR2 SYDVKM. Trimming shortened V by 8 bases and J by 4 bases, and 17 bases separated the two germline ends. The CDR3 sequence: CASFESSLITGELFF. The CDR3 DNA is TGTGCCAGCTTTGAATCCTCTTTGATCACCGGGGAGCTGTTTTTT. The variable domain in full, completed from reference TRBV28 and TRBJ2-2, reads DVKVTQSSRYLVKRTGEKVFLECVQDMDHENMFWYRQDPGLGLRLIYFSYDVKMKEKGDIPEGYSVSREKKERFSLILESASTNQTSMYLCASFESSLITGELFFGEGSRLTVL.

The genes are TRBV28 and TRBJ2-2; 10 nucleotides line up with TRBD2. There are 16 residues in the CDR3. V trimming: 7 bases; J trimming: 4 bases; junction bases outside the gene matches: 9. The V gene's germline CDR1 is MDHEN and CDR2 SYDVKM. CDR3 DNA: TGTGCCAGCAACCAAGCGGGAGGGCCCGTCACCGGGGAGCTGTTTTTT. Encoded protein: CASNQAGGPVTGELFF.

The rearrangement links TRBV7-2 to TRBJ2-1; D gene ambiguous. CDR1 SGHTA and CDR2 FQGNSA come from the germline V gene. The CDR3 consists of 11 residues. Trimming took 4 bases from V and 9 from J, leaving 7 bases between them. In nucleotides, the CDR3 is TGTGCCAGCAGCTCTGTTTTTGAGCAGTTCTTC. Protein sequence: CASSSVFEQFF.

This clonotype was observed many times. V gene TRBV6-1 combines with J gene TRBJ2-1, with unresolved D. Between the trimmed V and J ends, which lost 4 bases and 2 bases, there was a span of 12 bases. CDR3 length: 15 amino acids. The V gene's germline CDR1 is MNHNS and CDR2 SASEGT. The CDR3 DNA is TGTGCCAGCAGTGCAGACTTTCCGGCCTACAATGAGCAGTTCTTC. Protein sequence: CASSADFPAYNEQFF.

The chain links TRBV9 to TRBJ1-4; D is uncertain. The CDR3 loop spans 15 amino acids. Trimming left V 0 bases short and J 0 bases short, with 6 bases between. Looked up from germline, CDR1 is SGDLS and CDR2 is YYNGEE. DNA of the CDR3: TGTGCCAGCAGCGTAGACGGAACAACTAATGAAAAACTGTTTTTT. This translates into CASSVDGTTNEKLFF.

The chain joins TRBV20-1 to TRBJ1-5, with no clear D. The CDR3 has 13 residues. V shed 1 base and J shed 4 bases, with 8 bases lying between them. Germline V gene data show CDR1 as DFQATT and CDR2 as SNEGSKA (reference sequence). The CDR3 is CSARGVGNQPQHF. The DNA for the CDR3 is TGCAGTGCTAGAGGCGTAGGGAATCAGCCCCAGCATTTT.

In its sample, this clonotype was seen many times. This chain uses TRBV11-2 with TRBJ2-1; the match to TRBD2 covers 10 bases. CDR1 is SGHAT and CDR2 is FQNNGV in the germline V gene. The CDR3 loop spans 15 amino acids. V shed 5 bases and J 3 bases; nucleotides not matched to a gene: 4. The CDR3 DNA reads TGTGCCAGCAGCCCTTCTAGCGGGAGCTACAATGAGCAGTTCTTC. It translates to CASSPSSGSYNEQFF. Using reference TRBV11-2 and TRBJ2-1 for the parts outside the CDR3, the full variable domain is EAGVAQSPRYKIIEKRQSVAFWCNPISGHATLYWYQQILGQGPKLLIQFQNNGVVDDSQLPKDRFSAERLKGVDSTLKIQPAKLEDSAVYLCASSPSSGSYNEQFFGPGTRLTVL.

V gene TRBV20-1 combines with J gene TRBJ2-3; D might be TRBD1 or TRBD2, each matching 7 bases. Trimming took off 6 bases at V and 4 bases at J, with 20 bases between the two ends. Germline CDR1 is DFQATT and CDR2 is SNEGSKA (reference sequence). The CDR3 loop spans 15 amino acids. This CDR3 is CSASRGGLSSDTQYF. In DNA form, the CDR3 reads TGCAGTGCCAGCAGGGGGGGCCTCAGCTCAGATACGCAGTATTTT.

Many counts were recorded for this clonotype. This sequence joins TRBV3-1 and TRBJ2-1; D remains unclear. Germline V gene lookup returns CDR1 LGHDT and CDR2 YNNKEL (reference sequence). Trimming left V 1 base short and J 3 bases short, with 10 bases between. The CDR3 is made up of 15 amino acids. The CDR3 region has the DNA TGTGCCAGCAGCCAAGGTGCCTTCGTCTACAATGAGCAGTTCTTC. As protein: CASSQGAFVYNEQFF.

The J gene is TRBJ2-1, the V gene TRBV30; possibly TRBD2 for D (5 bases). V was shortened by 0 bases and J by 0 bases, with 18 bases between the two germline ends. Germline loops: CDR1 GTSNPN, CDR2 SVGIG (reference sequence). This CDR3 region has 18 residues. The CDR3 nucleotides are TGTGCCTGGAGTGTCTTTCGGGGTAGCGATAGCTCCTACAATGAGCAGTTCTTC. As protein: CAWSVFRGSDSSYNEQFF.

As to this clonotype: This may be a read error, as it is one base from a much larger clone. J is TRBJ2-7 and V is TRBV11-3, with TRBD2 matching over 8 bases. The length of the CDR3 is 17 residues. Germline V gives CDR1 SGHNT, CDR2 YENEEA. The CDR3 nucleotides read TGTGCCGGCAGCCAAGGGGCAAGCGGGAGATTTGGCTACGAGCAGTACTTC. It codes for CAGSQGASGRFGYEQYF.

This clonotype was counted ten times or more. The chain recombines TRBV15 with TRBJ2-1; D gene ambiguous. The germline V gene encodes CDR1 LNHNV and CDR2 YYDKDF (reference sequence). V lost 0 bases and J lost 9, with 15 bases in between. The CDR3 has 15 residues. The DNA of the CDR3 is TGTGCCACCAGCAGAGATCTGTCTTTGGGGTCTGAGCAGTTCTTC. Its translation: CATSRDLSLGSEQFF. The full variable domain, rest sourced from reference TRBV15 and TRBJ2-1, is DAMVIQNPRYQVTQFGKPVTLSCSQTLNHNVMYWYQQKSSQAPKLLFHYYDKDFNNEADTPDNFQSRRPNTSFCFLDIRSPGLGDTAMYLCATSRDLSLGSEQFFGPGTRLTVL.

This clonotype was seen only a few times. The V and J genes are TRBV5-1 and TRBJ2-5; 8 positions match TRBD1. Per germline, CDR1 SGHRS and CDR2 YFSETQ. This CDR3 contains 14 residues. V dropped 5 bases and J dropped 5; count of bases not matched to a gene: 8. The CDR3 here is CASRAGQASETQYF. CDR3 DNA sequence: TGCGCCAGCAGGGCGGGACAGGCCTCCGAGACCCAGTACTTC.

This sequence joins TRBV5-1 and TRBJ2-3, with D hard to call. The germline gives CDR1 SGHRS, CDR2 YFSETQ. CDR3 size: 14 residues. Trimming shortened V by 6 bases and J by 1 base, and 12 bases separated the two germline ends. Here the CDR3 reads CASKTALGTDTQYF. CDR3 coding DNA: TGCGCCAGCAAAACGGCATTGGGCACAGATACGCAGTATTTT. The full variable domain, completed using reference TRBV5-1 and TRBJ2-3, is KAGVTQTPRYLIKTRGQQVTLSCSPISGHRSVSWYQQTPGQGLQFLFEYFSETQRNKGNFPGRFSGRQFSNSRSEMNVSTLELGDSALYLCASKTALGTDTQYFGPGTRLTVL.

This clonotype was detected a few times. V usage is TRBV3-1 and J usage is TRBJ2-7; 8 nucleotides align to TRBD1. From germline, CDR1 is LGHDT and CDR2 YNNKEL (reference sequence). V dropped 4 bases and J dropped 8; count of bases not matched to a gene: 7. This CDR3 comprises 13 residues. The CDR3: CASSPRQGSKQYF. CDR3 bases: TGTGCCAGCAGCCCCAGACAGGGGTCCAAGCAGTACTTC.

The chain has TRBV29-1 and TRBJ2-6; 8 positions match TRBD1. The CDR3 runs 14 residues. Germline lookup yields CDR1 SQVTM and CDR2 ANQGSEA. The trim removed 5 bases at V and 4 bases at J, leaving 4 bases unmatched. Here the CDR3 DNA reads TGCAGCGTTCAGACAGGGGTAGGGGCCAACGTCCTGACTTTC. It encodes CSVQTGVGANVLTF.

A few counts support this clonotype. J is TRBJ1-6 and V is TRBV15; 10 bases align to TRBD1. The germline V gene encodes CDR1 LNHNV and CDR2 YYDKDF (reference sequence). Unmatched junction bases numbered 4, after V lost 8 bases and J lost 9 bases. The CDR3 consists of 13 residues. CDR3 nucleotides: TGTGCCACCCGGACAGGGGGGTCTTCACCCCTCCACTTT. Protein: CATRTGGSSPLHF.

In DNA form, the CDR3 reads TGTGCCAGCACCGCGCCGGGACAGGGTGAAAAACTGTTTTTT. As protein: CASTAPGQGEKLFF. The rearrangement joins TRBV28 to TRBJ1-4; 9 bases are shared with TRBD1. V shed 7 bases and J 7 bases; nucleotides not matched to a gene: 7. The CDR3 spans 14 residues. CDR1 is MDHEN, CDR2 SYDVKM, per germline.